This is a list of T cell receptor beta chains from one sample in a study of blood T cell repertoires in COVID-19. TCRdb's copy holds only in-frame clones and misses some; the assay was immunoSEQ multiplex PCR. The data show about 65,000 clones, 75% to 85% seen once. The specimen was peripheral blood. The receptor set was obtained from a man at least 80 years old with acute or convalescent COVID-19. Each CDR3 is given with its conserved first and last residue. A D gene is named only where the DNA matches it firmly. Some rows have no size entry. The others give once, few or many, or a class for an expanded clone.

clone_size: NA
d_call: NA
j_call: TRBJ2-5
cdr3_length: 14
v_call: TRBV2
cdr3_aa: CASRQGDLEETQYF
cdr3_nt: TGTGCCAGTCGTCAGGGTGATTTAGAAGAGACCCAGTACTTC

clone_size: NA
d_call: NA
j_call: TRBJ1-5
cdr3_length: 15
v_call: TRBV28
cdr3_aa: CASSFSGTSFQPQHF
cdr3_nt: TGTGCCAGCAGTTTTAGCGGGACATCATTTCAGCCCCAGCATTTT

clone_size: NA
d_call: NA
j_call: TRBJ2-3
cdr3_length: 15
v_call: TRBV5-1
cdr3_aa: CASSLDNPSTDTQYF
cdr3_nt: TGCGCCAGCAGCCTCGACAACCCTAGCACAGATACGCAGTATTTT

clone_size: NA
d_call: NA
j_call: TRBJ1-1
cdr3_length: 13
v_call: TRBV11-3
cdr3_aa: CASSQRGRTEAFF
cdr3_nt: TGTGCCAGCAGTCAGAGGGGGAGAACTGAAGCTTTCTTT

clone_size: NA
d_call: NA
j_call: TRBJ1-3
cdr3_length: 16
v_call: TRBV2
cdr3_aa: CASSEEARASGNTIYF
cdr3_nt: TGTGCCAGCAGTGAAGAGGCCAGGGCCTCTGGAAACACCATATATTTT

clone_size: NA
d_call: TRBD2
j_call: TRBJ2-7
cdr3_length: 15
v_call: TRBV3-1/TRBV3-2
cdr3_aa: CASSQRSGASYEQYF
cdr3_nt: TGTGCCAGCAGCCAAAGAAGCGGGGCCTCCTACGAGCAGTACTTC

clone_size: few
d_call: NA
j_call: TRBJ1-3
cdr3_length: 13
v_call: TRBV12-5
cdr3_aa: CASGPGVGNTIYF
cdr3_nt: TGTGCTAGTGGACCAGGGGTGGGAAACACCATATATTTT

clone_size: NA
d_call: TRBD1
j_call: TRBJ2-3
cdr3_length: 15
v_call: TRBV2
cdr3_aa: CASSAGQGIEDTQYF
cdr3_nt: TGTGCCAGCAGTGCGGGACAGGGGATAGAAGATACGCAGTATTTT

clone_size: NA
d_call: TRBD2
j_call: TRBJ2-2
cdr3_length: 18
v_call: TRBV7-8
cdr3_aa: CASSYYSAGATNTGELFF
cdr3_nt: TGTGCCAGCAGCTACTACTCAGCGGGGGCTACGAACACCGGGGAGCTGTTTTTT

clone_size: NA
d_call: NA
j_call: TRBJ2-2
cdr3_length: 17
v_call: TRBV4-2
cdr3_aa: CASSNAGGPVIRGELFF
cdr3_nt: TGTGCCAGCAGCAACGCCGGGGGGCCGGTAATAAGGGGGGAGCTGTTTTTT

clone_size: NA
d_call: TRBD2
j_call: TRBJ2-3
cdr3_length: 17
v_call: TRBV9
cdr3_aa: CASSFTGTSGSTDTQYF
cdr3_nt: TGTGCCAGCAGCTTTACCGGGACTAGCGGGAGCACAGATACGCAGTATTTT

clone_size: NA
d_call: NA
j_call: TRBJ2-5
cdr3_length: 12
v_call: TRBV30
cdr3_aa: CAWSLSRETQYF
cdr3_nt: TGTGCCTGGAGTCTTAGCCGAGAGACCCAGTACTTC

clone_size: few
d_call: NA
j_call: TRBJ2-7
cdr3_length: 15
v_call: TRBV19
cdr3_aa: CASSIDTRTGYEQYF
cdr3_nt: TGTGCCAGTAGTATAGATACAAGAACGGGGTACGAGCAGTACTTC

clone_size: few
d_call: NA
j_call: TRBJ1-1
cdr3_length: 13
v_call: TRBV6-2/TRBV6-3
cdr3_aa: CASSYQGHAEAFF
cdr3_nt: TGTGCCAGCAGTTACCAGGGGCACGCTGAAGCTTTCTTT

clone_size: NA
d_call: NA
j_call: TRBJ1-6
cdr3_length: 14
v_call: TRBV30
cdr3_aa: CAWSVGGMDSPLHF
cdr3_nt: TGTGCCTGGAGTGTTGGGGGCATGGATTCACCCCTCCACTTT

clone_size: NA
d_call: TRBD1
j_call: TRBJ1-5
cdr3_length: 15
v_call: TRBV6-5
cdr3_aa: CASSPGTAYNQPQHF
cdr3_nt: TGTGCCAGCAGTCCAGGGACAGCCTACAATCAGCCCCAGCATTTT

clone_size: NA
d_call: TRBD1
j_call: TRBJ2-1
cdr3_length: 17
v_call: TRBV5-1
cdr3_aa: CASSVLVTGSPYNEQFF
cdr3_nt: TGCGCCAGCAGCGTCCTTGTGACAGGGAGCCCCTACAATGAGCAGTTCTTC

clone_size: NA
d_call: NA
j_call: TRBJ1-3
cdr3_length: 12
v_call: TRBV7-9
cdr3_aa: CASSLTGFNIYF
cdr3_nt: TGTGCCAGCAGCTTAACAGGGTTTAACATATATTTT

clone_size: NA
d_call: TRBD1
j_call: TRBJ1-5
cdr3_length: 16
v_call: TRBV25-1
cdr3_aa: CASRRFGQGNNQPQHF
cdr3_nt: TGTGCCAGCCGACGTTTTGGACAGGGGAACAATCAGCCCCAGCATTTT

clone_size: NA
d_call: TRBD1
j_call: TRBJ2-3
cdr3_length: 15
v_call: TRBV7-2
cdr3_aa: CASSSGQGTTDTQYF
cdr3_nt: TGTGCCAGCAGCTCGGGACAGGGGACGACAGATACGCAGTATTTT

clone_size: NA
d_call: TRBD1
j_call: TRBJ2-3
cdr3_length: 14
v_call: TRBV5-5
cdr3_aa: CASSLTGVTDTQYF
cdr3_nt: TGTGCCAGCAGCTTGACAGGGGTAACAGATACGCAGTATTTT

clone_size: NA
d_call: NA
j_call: TRBJ1-4
cdr3_length: 15
v_call: TRBV7-9
cdr3_aa: CASSLAAGTNEKLFF
cdr3_nt: TGTGCCAGCAGCTTAGCGGCAGGAACTAATGAAAAACTGTTTTTT

clone_size: NA
d_call: TRBD1
j_call: TRBJ1-6
cdr3_length: 16
v_call: TRBV11-3
cdr3_aa: CASSWAGTGGNSPLHF
cdr3_nt: TGTGCCAGCAGCTGGGCGGGGACAGGGGGCAATTCACCCCTCCACTTT

clone_size: few
d_call: TRBD2
j_call: TRBJ2-1
cdr3_length: 17
v_call: TRBV4-2
cdr3_aa: CASSQVGLAGGRNEQFF
cdr3_nt: TGTGCCAGCAGCCAAGTAGGACTAGCGGGGGGACGCAATGAGCAGTTCTTC

clone_size: NA
d_call: TRBD1
j_call: TRBJ1-2
cdr3_length: 15
v_call: TRBV18
cdr3_aa: CASSPDRTGPSGYTF
cdr3_nt: TGTGCCAGCTCACCAGACCGGACAGGTCCCAGTGGCTACACCTTC

clone_size: NA
d_call: NA
j_call: TRBJ1-2
cdr3_length: 14
v_call: TRBV12-5
cdr3_aa: CASGLDRGDVGYTF
cdr3_nt: TGTGCTAGTGGTTTGGACCGGGGGGACGTTGGCTACACCTTC

clone_size: once
d_call: NA
j_call: TRBJ2-5
cdr3_length: 17
v_call: TRBV7-6
cdr3_aa: CASSLVPGVSGEETQYF
cdr3_nt: TGTGCCAGCAGCTTAGTCCCAGGGGTGAGTGGAGAAGAGACCCAGTACTTC

clone_size: NA
d_call: TRBD1
j_call: TRBJ1-2
cdr3_length: 15
v_call: TRBV5-4
cdr3_aa: CASSPADTGAYGYTF
cdr3_nt: TGTGCCAGCAGCCCGGCGGACACAGGGGCCTATGGCTACACCTTC

clone_size: NA
d_call: TRBD1
j_call: TRBJ1-2
cdr3_length: 15
v_call: TRBV6-1
cdr3_aa: CASSENWDSDYGYTF
cdr3_nt: TGTGCCAGCAGTGAAAATTGGGACAGCGACTATGGCTACACCTTC

clone_size: NA
d_call: TRBD2
j_call: TRBJ2-1
cdr3_length: 13
v_call: TRBV27
cdr3_aa: CASRGGSYNEQFF
cdr3_nt: TGTGCCAGTCGGGGGGGCTCCTACAATGAGCAGTTCTTC

clone_size: NA
d_call: NA
j_call: TRBJ2-1
cdr3_length: 13
v_call: TRBV3-1/TRBV3-2
cdr3_aa: CASSGFSYNEQFF
cdr3_nt: TGTGCCAGCTCGGGGTTCTCCTACAATGAGCAGTTCTTC

clone_size: NA
d_call: TRBD1
j_call: TRBJ2-1
cdr3_length: 15
v_call: TRBV15
cdr3_aa: CATSRPETGSVEQFF
cdr3_nt: TGTGCCACCAGCAGACCAGAGACAGGGTCGGTTGAGCAGTTCTTC

clone_size: NA
d_call: TRBD2
j_call: TRBJ2-3
cdr3_length: 14
v_call: TRBV19
cdr3_aa: CASSMGTSEDTQYF
cdr3_nt: TGTGCCAGTAGTATGGGGACTAGCGAGGATACGCAGTATTTT

clone_size: NA
d_call: TRBD1
j_call: TRBJ2-5
cdr3_length: 16
v_call: TRBV5-5
cdr3_aa: CASSLNPGQGAETQYF
cdr3_nt: TGTGCCAGCAGCCTAAACCCGGGACAGGGGGCAGAGACCCAGTACTTC

clone_size: NA
d_call: NA
j_call: TRBJ2-2
cdr3_length: 16
v_call: TRBV6-5
cdr3_aa: CASSYSTGRYTGELFF
cdr3_nt: TGTGCCAGCAGTTACTCGACAGGGAGGTACACCGGGGAGCTGTTTTTT

clone_size: NA
d_call: NA
j_call: TRBJ2-7
cdr3_length: 13
v_call: TRBV2
cdr3_aa: CASIESPGEEQYF
cdr3_nt: TGTGCCAGCATCGAGTCACCCGGAGAGGAGCAGTACTTC

clone_size: NA
d_call: NA
j_call: TRBJ1-3
cdr3_length: 16
v_call: TRBV18
cdr3_aa: CASSPSRPGSGNTIYF
cdr3_nt: TGTGCCAGCTCACCATCCCGTCCCGGGTCTGGAAACACCATATATTTT

clone_size: NA
d_call: TRBD1
j_call: TRBJ2-5
cdr3_length: 17
v_call: TRBV5-4
cdr3_aa: CASSPPGTGLYQETQYF
cdr3_nt: TGTGCCAGCAGCCCGCCCGGGACAGGGTTGTACCAAGAGACCCAGTACTTC

clone_size: NA
d_call: NA
j_call: TRBJ1-1
cdr3_length: 16
v_call: TRBV11-3
cdr3_aa: CASSSSPTGGNTEAFF
cdr3_nt: TGTGCCAGCAGCTCTAGTCCGACAGGAGGGAACACTGAAGCTTTCTTT

clone_size: NA
d_call: NA
j_call: TRBJ1-5
cdr3_length: 13
v_call: TRBV7-2
cdr3_aa: CASSLGSGEPQHF
cdr3_nt: TGTGCCAGCAGCTTAGGGTCGGGGGAGCCCCAGCATTTT

clone_size: NA
d_call: TRBD1
j_call: TRBJ1-5
cdr3_length: 17
v_call: TRBV5-8
cdr3_aa: CASSLEKGAYSNQPQHF
cdr3_nt: TGTGCCAGCAGCTTGGAAAAGGGGGCCTATAGCAATCAGCCCCAGCATTTT

clone_size: once
d_call: TRBD1
j_call: TRBJ1-3
cdr3_length: 16
v_call: TRBV3-1/TRBV3-2
cdr3_aa: CASSLGQGALGNTIYF
cdr3_nt: TGTGCCAGCAGTCTGGGACAGGGGGCGCTTGGAAACACCATATATTTT

clone_size: few
d_call: TRBD1
j_call: TRBJ1-1
cdr3_length: 14
v_call: TRBV2
cdr3_aa: CASRSTGGSAEAFF
cdr3_nt: TGTGCCAGCAGATCAACAGGGGGCAGCGCTGAAGCTTTCTTT

clone_size: NA
d_call: NA
j_call: TRBJ1-2
cdr3_length: 14
v_call: TRBV2
cdr3_aa: CASIQAGANYGYTF
cdr3_nt: TGTGCCAGCATTCAGGCCGGTGCGAACTATGGCTACACCTTC

clone_size: NA
d_call: NA
j_call: TRBJ2-1
cdr3_length: 14
v_call: TRBV5-8
cdr3_aa: CASYGTESYNEQFF
cdr3_nt: TGTGCCTCCTACGGAACAGAGTCCTACAATGAGCAGTTCTTC

clone_size: NA
d_call: TRBD1
j_call: TRBJ2-2
cdr3_length: 16
v_call: TRBV5-1
cdr3_aa: CASSLGQGGSTGELFF
cdr3_nt: TGCGCCAGCAGCTTAGGACAGGGTGGGAGCACCGGGGAGCTGTTTTTT

clone_size: few
d_call: NA
j_call: TRBJ1-1
cdr3_length: 15
v_call: TRBV4-1
cdr3_aa: CASSLRQATNTEAFF
cdr3_nt: TGCGCCAGCAGCCTGAGACAGGCGACGAACACTGAAGCTTTCTTT

clone_size: NA
d_call: TRBD1
j_call: TRBJ1-2
cdr3_length: 13
v_call: TRBV12-3/TRBV12-4
cdr3_aa: CASSPGGHYGYTF
cdr3_nt: TGTGCCAGCAGCCCAGGGGGGCACTATGGCTACACCTTC

clone_size: NA
d_call: NA
j_call: TRBJ1-2
cdr3_length: 16
v_call: TRBV5-4
cdr3_aa: CASSLGGPDATYGYTF
cdr3_nt: TGTGCCAGCAGCTTGGGTGGTCCTGACGCGACTTATGGCTACACCTTC

clone_size: NA
d_call: NA
j_call: TRBJ2-5
cdr3_length: 11
v_call: TRBV20-1
cdr3_aa: CSARSGETQYF
cdr3_nt: TGCAGTGCAAGATCCGGGGAGACCCAGTACTTC